This TCR beta chain is from a study of T cells expressing NK-cell markers (dated by TCRdb to 2020 to 2021). About the investigation overall: TCR beta-chain repertoires were profiled in sorted CD3+CD56+NKG2C+, CD3+CD56+NKG2C- and CD3+CD56-NKG2C+ T-cell subsets from about 8 donors. Randomly selected healthy volunteers, three men and five women, were used as the eight sequenced donors. Libraries were sequenced as 2 x 150 bp reads on Illumina HiSeq 2000/2500, MiSeq or NextSeq. Among the eight sequenced donors, only one was HCMV-seronegative, while the other seven were HCMV-seropositive. Study-wide findings and limitations: Those dominant clonotypes were again the most abundant among CD3+CD56-NKG2C+ cells in four donors, at roughly 28.3-60.1%. For roughly six donors, the dominant CD3+CD56+NKG2C+ clonotypes were among the top 10 CD8+ clonotypes and accounted for about 1.0-7.5% of CD8+ T cells. Whether the expanded NKG2C-expressing T cell clones were specific for HCMV antigens remained unclear.

HCMV-specific IgG was detected in serum with a commercial ELISA kit to determine HCMV serostatus. Peripheral blood mononuclear cells were isolated from blood by Ficoll density gradient centrifugation. The CDR3 goes from the cysteine to the phenylalanine over 13 residues. No DNA accompanies this entry. CDR1 and CDR2, looked up from the germline V gene, are SGDLS and YYNGEE. The run used an Illumina HiSeq 2000. 5'RACE template switching, by which a universal primer site and unique molecular identifiers were added, was used to make TCR beta cDNA libraries. Priming for cDNA synthesis came from the TCR beta constant segment, and two successive PCR amplification steps followed. For the original study's pipeline: MIGEC was used to demultiplex reads and group the reads by UMI, and MiTCR was used to assemble and quantify clonotypes. To exclude erroneous sequences, only TCR cDNA sequences supported by at least two reads were retained. The tcR package was used for downstream repertoire analysis, with clonotypes matched between fractions based on CDR3 nucleotide sequence plus V segment. VDJmatch was used to annotate antigen specificity against VDJdb, with one amino acid substitution allowed in CDR3. TCRdb reprocessed the reads and assigns one entry to each CDR3 protein sequence, leaving out DNA. What appears here as the V and J calls and clone size reflects TCRdb's work, not the paper's. The table for this sample records more than 400,000 distinct CDR3 sequences. The ten largest clones add up to about 7.3% of the sample.

Concerning this clonotype itself: There is no known antigen for this receptor.

This receptor was obtained from a woman between 18 and 75 years old in good health. Sequencing was carried out using blood T cells: a sorted CD56 or NKG2C T cell subset, CD4+ or CD8+ T cells, or bulk PBMC T cells (not recorded which). The chain is assembled from TRBV9 and TRBJ1-2. The CDR3 is CASSGTVNYGYTF.